This T cell receptor (beta chain) derives from a study of cytomegalovirus exposure and HLA in healthy donors. Study-level information: Among the roughly 370 genotyped donors, approximately 80% were placed in the Caucasian-associated ancestry cluster.

With respect to this clone: The antigen remains unidentified.

Both 60 Vbeta primers and 13 Jbeta primers went into the PCR. The protocol was immunoSEQ multiplex PCR, while the TCRdb copy is restricted to in-frame clones and leaves out a portion. This table holds 150,000 to 200,000 clones, about 70% found once. Broader study findings: TCR beta sequences numbering over 15,000 were associated with HLA alleles at 0.05 false discovery rate in a later analysis.

CDR3 length: 13 residues. Germline-derived CDR1 and CDR2 are SNHLY and FYNNEI. The TCR comes from a woman in her forties in good health and CMV-seropositive. Sequenced sample: PBMCs. This chain uses TRBV2 with TRBJ2-5; 8 bases line up with TRBD1. The DNA end is more similar to TRBJ2-7, so the J call may be wrong. CDR3 nucleotides: TGTGCCAGCATGGTCACAGGGGGCTACGAGCAGTACTTC. This sequence encodes CASMVTGGYEQYF.